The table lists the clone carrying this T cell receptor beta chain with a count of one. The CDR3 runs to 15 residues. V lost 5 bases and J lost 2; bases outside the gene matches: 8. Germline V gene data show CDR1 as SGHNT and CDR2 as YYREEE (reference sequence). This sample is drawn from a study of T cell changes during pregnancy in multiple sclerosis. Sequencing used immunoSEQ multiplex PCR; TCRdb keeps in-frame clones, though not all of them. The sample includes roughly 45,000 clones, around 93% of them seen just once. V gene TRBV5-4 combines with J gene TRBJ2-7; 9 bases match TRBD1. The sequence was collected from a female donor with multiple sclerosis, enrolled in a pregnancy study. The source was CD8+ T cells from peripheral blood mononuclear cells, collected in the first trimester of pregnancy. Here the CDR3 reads CASSRDRVRAYEQYF. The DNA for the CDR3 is TGTGCCAGCAGTAGGGACAGGGTGAGGGCCTACGAGCAGTACTTC. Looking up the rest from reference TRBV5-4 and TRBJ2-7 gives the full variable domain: ETGVTQSPTHLIKTRGQQVTLRCSSQSGHNTVSWYQQALGQGPQFIFQYYREEENGRGNFPPRFSGLQFPNYSSELNVNALELDDSALYLCASSRDRVRAYEQYFGPGTRLTVT.